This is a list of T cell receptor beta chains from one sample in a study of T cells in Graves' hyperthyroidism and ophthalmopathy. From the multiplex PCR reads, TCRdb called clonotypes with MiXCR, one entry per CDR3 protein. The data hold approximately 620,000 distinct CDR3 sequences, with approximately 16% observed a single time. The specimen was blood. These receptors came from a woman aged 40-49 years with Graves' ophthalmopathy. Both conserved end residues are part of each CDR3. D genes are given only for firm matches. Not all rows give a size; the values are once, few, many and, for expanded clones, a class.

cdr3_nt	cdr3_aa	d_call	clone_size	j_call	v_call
TGTGCCAGCAGCCTCACCCTAGAGTCGCTCCTCTACGAGCAGTACTTC	CASSLTLESLLYEQYF	NA	few	TRBJ2-7	TRBV3-1
TGTGCCACCAGTGATTCTGGGCGGATCAATCAGCCCCAGCATTTT	CATSDSGRINQPQHF	NA	NA	TRBJ1-5	TRBV24-1
TGCGCCAGCAGCTTGGCCCGGGACAGGGGGCCTGAAGCTTTCTTT	CASSLARDRGPEAFF	TRBD1	NA	TRBJ1-1	TRBV5-1
TGTGCCAGCAGTAAACTCGGAGACAGAGTAAAAGGCTACACCTTC	CASSKLGDRVKGYTF	NA	few	TRBJ1-2	TRBV6-1
TGTGCCAGCAGCCAAGATCATCGATACGAGCAGTACTTC	CASSQDHRYEQYF	NA	NA	TRBJ2-7	TRBV3-1
TGTGCCAGCTCACCAACTAGCCTACACGAGCAGTACTTC	CASSPTSLHEQYF	NA	many	TRBJ2-7	TRBV18
TGCGCCAGCAGCCAACAAGACAGCCACGGGGGCAATCAGCCCCAGCATTTT	CASSQQDSHGGNQPQHF	NA	NA	TRBJ1-5	TRBV4-1
TGTGCCAGCAGCGTCGGGACAACCCTGAGAGATACGCAGTATTTT	CASSVGTTLRDTQYF	NA	few	TRBJ2-3	TRBV9
TGTGCCAGCAGTCCCCGCCTCCCGTACGAGCAGTACTTC	CASSPRLPYEQYF	NA	many	TRBJ2-7	TRBV28
TGTGCCAGCTCACCCGGGAGCTTGAACACTGAAGCTTTCTTT	CASSPGSLNTEAFF	NA	many	TRBJ1-1	TRBV18
TGTGCCAGCAGCTTAGCAGGATCCCCGGCTAACTATGGCTACACCTTC	CASSLAGSPANYGYTF	NA	many	TRBJ1-2	TRBV6-1
TGTGCCAGCAGTTCGGGACAGGGAAGAGGGGAGAATCAGCCCCAGCATTTT	CASSSGQGRGENQPQHF	TRBD1	many	TRBJ1-5	TRBV6-1
TGCAGTGCTAGTGTATCGGTGGGGGACACTGAAGCTTTCTTT	CSASVSVGDTEAFF	NA	many	TRBJ1-1	TRBV20-1
TGTGCCAGCAGAGGGGAGCGAACTAACATTCAGTACTTC	CASRGERTNIQYF	NA	NA	TRBJ2-4	TRBV7-9
TGTGCCAGCAGTTCGATACTAGCGGGAGGAAACAATGAGCAGTTCTTC	CASSSILAGGNNEQFF	TRBD2	few	TRBJ2-1	TRBV6-1
TGCAGTGCTAGAATGGGGGAGTCGTTTGGAAACACCATATATTTT	CSARMGESFGNTIYF	NA	many	TRBJ1-3	TRBV20-1
TGCAGCGTTGGGGGCCAGAACACAGATACGCAGTATTTT	CSVGGQNTDTQYF	NA	few	TRBJ2-3	TRBV29-1
TGCAGTGCTATGGACAGGAGAAATTCACCCCTCCACTTT	CSAMDRRNSPLHF	TRBD1	NA	TRBJ1-6	TRBV20-1
TGTGCCAGCAGTTTTGGTCTAGCCTCCAATGAGCAGTTCTTC	CASSFGLASNEQFF	NA	NA	TRBJ2-1	TRBV12-3/TRBV12-4
TGTGCCAGTAAACGATCGGGCAGGGGGCTAGGGGCTTTCTTT	CASKRSGRGLGAFF	TRBD1	NA	TRBJ1-1	TRBV19
TGTGCCACTCAACGAGGGAGTGGAGAGACCCAGTACTTC	CATQRGSGETQYF	NA	many	TRBJ2-5	TRBV28
TGCAGTGCAGTGCTAGTAGCGGGAGGCACCTACGAGCAGTACTTC	CSAVLVAGGTYEQYF	TRBD2	many	TRBJ2-7	TRBV20-1
TGTGCCAGCTCCCCAGGCGGTGACTATAATTCACCCCTCCACTTT	CASSPGGDYNSPLHF	NA	NA	TRBJ1-6	TRBV18
TGTGCCAGCAGAACTCCGGGGACAGGGCTAAATGAGCAGTTCTTC	CASRTPGTGLNEQFF	TRBD1	NA	TRBJ2-1	TRBV6-1